Below are 11 T cell receptor beta chains sequenced from a single sample in a study of shared clonotypes between healthy human individuals. This table comes from immunoSEQ multiplex PCR, and its TCRdb copy is limited to in-frame clones, with some not included. The data contain a few million clones, more than 80% of them seen just once; the ten biggest clones take up roughly 0.15%. Sequenced material: naive CD4+ T cells sorted from blood. As for subset: CD45RA+ positively selected. The receptors were gathered from a man between 18 and 35 years old in good health.

This clone was seen more than once but under ten times. The chain is built from TRBV21-1 and TRBJ1-2. TRBV21-1 corresponds to a pseudogene. This CDR3 spans 12 amino acids. The CDR3 DNA is TGTGCCAGCGGGTTAGCCGACTATGGCTACACCTTC. It encodes CASGLADYGYTF.

Points on this clone: The sample has other DNA sequences that encode this CDR3 too. This chain joins TRBV19 and TRBJ1-2; D gene unclear. Looked up from germline, CDR1 is LNHDA and CDR2 is SQIVND (reference sequence). Trimming took 0 bases from V and 2 from J, leaving 4 bases between them. This CDR3 is 13 amino acids long. The CDR3 bases are TGTGCCAGTAGTATAGATAGGAACTATGGCTACACCTTC. This sequence encodes CASSIDRNYGYTF.

The V call is TRBV14, the J call TRBJ2-5; 8 bases match TRBD2. From germline, CDR1 is SGHDN and CDR2 FVKESK. CDR3 length equals 16 residues. With V trimmed by 0 bases and J by 4 bases, 7 bases remained unmatched. The CDR3 coding sequence is TGTGCCAGCAGCCAAGATTATGGACTAGCACGAGAGACCCAGTACTTC. It yields the protein CASSQDYGLARETQYF.

The V call is TRBV7-9, the J call TRBJ2-1; the match to TRBD1 covers 7 bases. The germline V gene encodes CDR1 SEHNR and CDR2 FQNEAQ (reference sequence). CDR3 length: 13 residues. The V and J ends lost 5 bases and 6 bases, in that order; junction bases with no gene match: 4. The CDR3 here is CASSRRDSNEQFF. CDR3 coding DNA: TGTGCCAGCAGCCGCCGGGACAGCAATGAGCAGTTCTTC.

The CDR3 loop is CASIAGRGMNTEAFF. The CDR3 DNA is TGTGCCAGCATCGCAGGGAGAGGAATGAACACTGAAGCTTTCTTT. V is TRBV6-1 and J is TRBJ1-1; D may be TRBD1 (5 bases). The length of the CDR3 is 15 residues. The ends were cut back, 7 bases at V and 0 bases at J, with 15 bases in the middle. Germline V lookup: CDR1 MNHNS, CDR2 SASEGT.

This sequence joins TRBV28 and TRBJ2-5; D is perhaps TRBD1 (7 bases). Germline values: CDR1 MDHEN, CDR2 SYDVKM. There are 13 residues in the CDR3. Trimming shortened V by 2 bases and J by 7 bases, and 11 bases separated the two germline ends. The CDR3 DNA follows: TGTGCCAGCAGTTTAGTCAGGGGGGCGACCCAGTACTTC. Its translation: CASSLVRGATQYF.

J is TRBJ2-5 and V is TRBV2; tentative D call: TRBD1 (5 bases). The CDR3 length is 13 residues. Trimming pared 4 bases from V and 6 bases from J, leaving 12 bases between. Germline values: CDR1 SNHLY, CDR2 FYNNEI. Here the CDR3 DNA reads TGTGCCAGCAGTGCTAAGTGGGGCCAGACCCAGTACTTC. Translated, it gives CASSAKWGQTQYF.

The chain carries TRBV4-1 and TRBJ2-2; maybe TRBD1 (5 bases). This CDR3 has 15 amino acids. V dropped 1 base and J dropped 4 bases, with 10 bases sitting between them. CDR1 MGHRA and CDR2 YSYEKL come from the germline V gene. The CDR3 loop is CASSQVTDFTGELFF. The CDR3 DNA is TGCGCCAGCAGCCAAGTGACAGACTTCACCGGGGAGCTGTTTTTT.

The chain links TRBV19 to TRBJ2-7; 8 bases match TRBD2. The CDR3 length is 13 residues. CDR1 and CDR2 (germline): LNHDA, SQIVND (reference sequence). J gave up 5 bases and V 11 bases, and 11 bases lay outside the gene matches. The CDR3 region has the DNA TGTGCCGCTCGGGGGGGGACTAGGGACGAGCAGTACTTC. Its protein is CAARGGTRDEQYF.

The rearrangement links TRBV7-3 to TRBJ1-6; weak D call: TRBD1 (5 bases). CDR3 length equals 15 residues. Deletions cut 3 bases from V and 8 bases from J, with 14 bases between. Germline values: CDR1 SGHTA, CDR2 FQGTGA. CDR3 sequence reads: CASSLTARVDSPLHF. The CDR3 DNA sequence: TGTGCCAGCAGCTTGACAGCAAGGGTGGATTCACCCCTCCACTTT.

The rearrangement joins TRBV5-1 to TRBJ2-6, with 7 bases that match TRBD1. The ends lost 0 bases at V and 2 bases at J; junction bases unmatched: 8. The CDR3 contains 18 residues. CDR1 SGHRS and CDR2 YFSETQ come from the germline V gene. CDR3 protein: CASSLAAGGTTGANVLTF. CDR3 DNA: TGCGCCAGCAGCTTGGCCGCAGGGGGAACTACTGGGGCCAACGTCCTGACTTTC.